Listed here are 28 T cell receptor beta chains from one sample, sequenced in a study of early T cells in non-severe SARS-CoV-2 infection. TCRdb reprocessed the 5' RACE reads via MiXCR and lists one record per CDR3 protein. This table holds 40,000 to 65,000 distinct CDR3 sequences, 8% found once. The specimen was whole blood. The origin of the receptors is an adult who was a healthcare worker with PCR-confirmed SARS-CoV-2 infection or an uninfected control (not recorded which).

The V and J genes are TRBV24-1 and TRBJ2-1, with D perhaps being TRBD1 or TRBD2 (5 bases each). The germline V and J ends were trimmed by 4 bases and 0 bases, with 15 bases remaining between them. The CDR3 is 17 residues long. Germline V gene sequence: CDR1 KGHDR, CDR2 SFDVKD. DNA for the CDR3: TGTGCCACCAGTGACGCTGCCGGGGCGGTCTCCTACAATGAGCAGTTCTTC. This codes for CATSDAAGAVSYNEQFF.

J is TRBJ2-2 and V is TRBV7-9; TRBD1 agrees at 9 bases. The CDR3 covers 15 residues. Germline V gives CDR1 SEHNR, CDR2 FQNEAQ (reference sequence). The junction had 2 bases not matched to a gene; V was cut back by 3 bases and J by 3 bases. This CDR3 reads CASSFRDRDTGELFF. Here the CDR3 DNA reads TGTGCCAGCAGCTTCCGGGACAGGGACACCGGGGAGCTGTTTTTT.

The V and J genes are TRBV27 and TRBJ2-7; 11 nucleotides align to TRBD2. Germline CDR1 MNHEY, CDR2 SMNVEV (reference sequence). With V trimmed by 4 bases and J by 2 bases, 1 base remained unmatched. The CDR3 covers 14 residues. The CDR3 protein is CASSSGLAAYEQYF. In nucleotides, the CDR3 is TGTGCCAGCAGTTCGGGACTAGCGGCCTACGAGCAGTACTTC.

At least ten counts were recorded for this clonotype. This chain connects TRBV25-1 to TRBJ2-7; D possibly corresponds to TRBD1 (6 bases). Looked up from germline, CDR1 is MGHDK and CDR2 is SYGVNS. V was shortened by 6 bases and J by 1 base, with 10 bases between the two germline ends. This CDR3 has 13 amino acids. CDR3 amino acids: CASRGDTSYEQYF. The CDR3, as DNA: TGTGCCAGCAGGGGGGACACGTCCTACGAGCAGTACTTC.

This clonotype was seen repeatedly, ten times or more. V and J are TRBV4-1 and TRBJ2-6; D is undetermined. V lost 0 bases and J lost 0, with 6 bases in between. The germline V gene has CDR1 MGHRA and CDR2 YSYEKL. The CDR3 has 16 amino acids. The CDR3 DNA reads TGCGCCAGCAGCCAAGAGCTGGGCTCTGGGGCCAACGTCCTGACTTTC. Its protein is CASSQELGSGANVLTF.

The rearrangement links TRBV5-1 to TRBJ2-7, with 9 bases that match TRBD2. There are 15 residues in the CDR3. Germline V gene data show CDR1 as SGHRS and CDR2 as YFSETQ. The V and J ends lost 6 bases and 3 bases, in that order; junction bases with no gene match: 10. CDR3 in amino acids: CASTMTSGLFYEQYF. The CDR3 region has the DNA TGCGCCAGCACCATGACTAGCGGACTCTTCTACGAGCAGTACTTC. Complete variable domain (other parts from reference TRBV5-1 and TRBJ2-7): KAGVTQTPRYLIKTRGQQVTLSCSPISGHRSVSWYQQTPGQGLQFLFEYFSETQRNKGNFPGRFSGRQFSNSRSEMNVSTLELGDSALYLCASTMTSGLFYEQYFGPGTRLTVT.

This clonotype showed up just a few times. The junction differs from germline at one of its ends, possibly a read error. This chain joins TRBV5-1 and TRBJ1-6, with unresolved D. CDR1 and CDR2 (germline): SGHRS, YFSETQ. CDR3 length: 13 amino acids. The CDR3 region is CASTLGPDSPLHF. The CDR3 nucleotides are TGCGCCAGCACCTTGGGCCCCGATTCACCCCTCCACTTT.

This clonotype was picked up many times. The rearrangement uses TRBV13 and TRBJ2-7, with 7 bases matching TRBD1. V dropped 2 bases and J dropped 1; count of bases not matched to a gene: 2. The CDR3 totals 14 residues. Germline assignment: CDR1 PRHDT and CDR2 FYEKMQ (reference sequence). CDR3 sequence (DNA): TGTGCCAGCAGCTTACAACAGGGGTCCTACGAGCAGTACTTC. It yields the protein CASSLQQGSYEQYF. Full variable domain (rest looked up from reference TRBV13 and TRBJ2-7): AAGVIQSPRHLIKEKRETATLKCYPIPRHDTVYWYQQGPGQDPQFLISFYEKMQSDKGSIPDRFSAQQFSDYHSELNMSSLELGDSALYFCASSLQQGSYEQYFGPGTRLTVT.

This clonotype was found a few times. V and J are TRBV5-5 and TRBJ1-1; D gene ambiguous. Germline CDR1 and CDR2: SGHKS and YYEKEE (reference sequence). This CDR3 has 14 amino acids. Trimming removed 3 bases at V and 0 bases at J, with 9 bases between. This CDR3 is CASSWALMNTEAFF. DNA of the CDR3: TGTGCCAGCAGCTGGGCTTTAATGAACACTGAAGCTTTCTTT.

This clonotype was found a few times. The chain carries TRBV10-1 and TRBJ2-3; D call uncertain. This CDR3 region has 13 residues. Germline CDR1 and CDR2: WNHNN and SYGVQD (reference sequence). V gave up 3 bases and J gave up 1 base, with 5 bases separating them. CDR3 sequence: CASSESGTDTQYF. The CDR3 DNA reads TGCGCCAGCAGTGAAAGCGGCACAGATACGCAGTATTTT.

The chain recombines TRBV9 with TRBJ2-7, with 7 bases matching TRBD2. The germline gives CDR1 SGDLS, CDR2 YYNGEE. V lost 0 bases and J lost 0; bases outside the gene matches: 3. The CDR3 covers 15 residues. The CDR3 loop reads CASSVGSGNSYEQYF. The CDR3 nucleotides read TGTGCCAGCAGCGTAGGGAGCGGGAACTCCTACGAGCAGTACTTC.

The CDR3 DNA follows: TGTGCCAGCAGCCAAGAGAGGGGATACGAGCAGTACTTC. Translation gives CASSQERGYEQYF. The chain recombines TRBV4-2 with TRBJ2-7, with D perhaps TRBD1 or TRBD2 (5 bases each). Germline CDR1 is LGHNA and CDR2 is YNFKEQ. This CDR3 contains 13 residues. Trimming pared 0 bases from V and 4 bases from J, leaving 7 bases between.

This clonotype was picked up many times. Here the CDR3 reads CAIKRTYTIRNTEAFF. Written as DNA, the CDR3 is TGTGCCATCAAGAGAACATACACCATACGGAACACTGAAGCTTTCTTT. This chain uses TRBV10-3 with TRBJ1-1; unclear D gene. V shed 7 bases and J shed 1 base, with 19 bases lying between them. The CDR3 consists of 16 residues. CDR1 and CDR2 (germline): ENHRY, SYGVKD.

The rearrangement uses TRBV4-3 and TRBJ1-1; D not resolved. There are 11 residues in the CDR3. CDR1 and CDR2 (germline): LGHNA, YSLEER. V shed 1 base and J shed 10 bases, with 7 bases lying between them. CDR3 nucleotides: TGCGCCAGCAGCCAAGGCTGGCGAGCTTTCTTT. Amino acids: CASSQGWRAFF.

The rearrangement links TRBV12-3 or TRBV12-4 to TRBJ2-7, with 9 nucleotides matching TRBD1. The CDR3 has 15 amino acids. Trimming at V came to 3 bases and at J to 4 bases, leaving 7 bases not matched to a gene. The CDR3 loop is CASSLGTGGGYEQYF. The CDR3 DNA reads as TGTGCCAGCAGTTTGGGCACAGGGGGCGGGTACGAGCAGTACTTC.

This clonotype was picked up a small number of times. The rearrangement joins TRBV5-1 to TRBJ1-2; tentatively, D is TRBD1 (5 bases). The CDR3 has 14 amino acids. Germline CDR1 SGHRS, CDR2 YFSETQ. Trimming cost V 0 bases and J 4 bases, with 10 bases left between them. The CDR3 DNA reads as TGCGCCAGCAGCTTGGCCGTCAGGGCCTATGGCTACACCTTC. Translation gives CASSLAVRAYGYTF.

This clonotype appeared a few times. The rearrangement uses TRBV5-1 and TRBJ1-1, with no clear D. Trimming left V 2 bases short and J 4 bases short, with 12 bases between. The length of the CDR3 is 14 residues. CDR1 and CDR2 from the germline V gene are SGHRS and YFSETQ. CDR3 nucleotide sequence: TGCGCCAGCAGCTTTGAGGGTGGTGGCACTGAAGCTTTCTTT. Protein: CASSFEGGGTEAFF.

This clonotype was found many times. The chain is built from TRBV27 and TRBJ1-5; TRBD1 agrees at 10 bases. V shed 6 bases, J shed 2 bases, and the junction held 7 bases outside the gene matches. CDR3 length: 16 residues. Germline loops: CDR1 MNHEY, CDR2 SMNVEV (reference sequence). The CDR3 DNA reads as TGTGCCAGCAGGCAGACAGGGGGCCCCCGCAATCAGCCCCAGCATTTT. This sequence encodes CASRQTGGPRNQPQHF.

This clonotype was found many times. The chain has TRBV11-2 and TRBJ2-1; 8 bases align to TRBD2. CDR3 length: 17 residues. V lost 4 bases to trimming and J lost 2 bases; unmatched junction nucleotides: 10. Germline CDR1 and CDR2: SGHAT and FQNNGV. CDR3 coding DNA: TGTGCCAGCAGCTCAAGTAGCAAGCGGGAGACCTACAATGAGCAGTTCTTC. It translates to CASSSSSKRETYNEQFF. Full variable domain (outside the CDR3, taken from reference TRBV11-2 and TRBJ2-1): EAGVAQSPRYKIIEKRQSVAFWCNPISGHATLYWYQQILGQGPKLLIQFQNNGVVDDSQLPKDRFSAERLKGVDSTLKIQPAKLEDSAVYLCASSSSSKRETYNEQFFGPGTRLTVL.

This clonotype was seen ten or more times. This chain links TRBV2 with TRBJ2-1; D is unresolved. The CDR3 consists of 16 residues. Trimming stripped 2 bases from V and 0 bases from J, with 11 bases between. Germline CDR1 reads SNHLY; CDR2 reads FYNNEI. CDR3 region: CASSERWASSYNEQFF. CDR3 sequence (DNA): TGTGCCAGCAGTGAACGGTGGGCTAGCTCCTACAATGAGCAGTTCTTC.

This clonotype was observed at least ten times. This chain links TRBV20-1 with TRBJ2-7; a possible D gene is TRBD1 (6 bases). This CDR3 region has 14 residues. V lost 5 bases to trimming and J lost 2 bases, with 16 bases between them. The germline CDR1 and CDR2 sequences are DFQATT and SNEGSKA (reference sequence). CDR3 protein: CSAPRGGETYEQYF. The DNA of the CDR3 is TGCAGTGCTCCCCGAGGGGGTGAAACCTACGAGCAGTACTTC.

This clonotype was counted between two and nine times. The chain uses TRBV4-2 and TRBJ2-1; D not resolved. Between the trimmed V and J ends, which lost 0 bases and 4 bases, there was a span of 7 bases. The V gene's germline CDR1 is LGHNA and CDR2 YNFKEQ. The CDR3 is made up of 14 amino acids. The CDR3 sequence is CASSQEITYNEQFF. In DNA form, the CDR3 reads TGTGCCAGCAGCCAAGAAATAACGTACAATGAGCAGTTCTTC.

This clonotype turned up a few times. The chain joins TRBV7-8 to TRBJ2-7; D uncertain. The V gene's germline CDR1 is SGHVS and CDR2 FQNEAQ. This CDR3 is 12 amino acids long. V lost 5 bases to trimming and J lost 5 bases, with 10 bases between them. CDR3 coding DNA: TGTGCCAGCAGCCCGCAGGAGCACGAGCAGTACTTC. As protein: CASSPQEHEQYF.

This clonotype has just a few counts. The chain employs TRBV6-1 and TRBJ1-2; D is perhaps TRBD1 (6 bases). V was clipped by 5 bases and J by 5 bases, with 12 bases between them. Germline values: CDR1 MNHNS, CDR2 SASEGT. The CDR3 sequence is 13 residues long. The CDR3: CASSTGTSYGYTF. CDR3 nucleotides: TGTGCCAGCAGTACAGGGACGAGTTATGGCTACACCTTC.

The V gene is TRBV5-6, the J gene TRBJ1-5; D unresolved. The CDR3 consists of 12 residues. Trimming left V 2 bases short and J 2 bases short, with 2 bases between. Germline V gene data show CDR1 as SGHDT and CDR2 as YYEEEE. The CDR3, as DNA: TGTGCCAGCAGCTTTCGCAATCAGCCCCAGCATTTT. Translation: CASSFRNQPQHF.

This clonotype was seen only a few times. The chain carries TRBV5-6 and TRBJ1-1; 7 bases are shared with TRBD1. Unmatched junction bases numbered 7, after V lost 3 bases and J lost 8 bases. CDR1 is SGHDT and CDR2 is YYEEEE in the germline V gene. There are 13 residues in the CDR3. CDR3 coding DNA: TGTGCCAGCAGCTCCTACAGGGGCGACGAAGCTTTCTTT. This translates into CASSSYRGDEAFF.

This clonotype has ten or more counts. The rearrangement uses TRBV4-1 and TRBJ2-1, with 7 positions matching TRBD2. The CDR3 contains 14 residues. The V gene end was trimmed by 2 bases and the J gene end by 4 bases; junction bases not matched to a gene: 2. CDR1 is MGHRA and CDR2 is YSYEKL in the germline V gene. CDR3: CASSQYGGYNEQFF. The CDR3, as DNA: TGCGCCAGCAGCCAATACGGGGGGTACAATGAGCAGTTCTTC.

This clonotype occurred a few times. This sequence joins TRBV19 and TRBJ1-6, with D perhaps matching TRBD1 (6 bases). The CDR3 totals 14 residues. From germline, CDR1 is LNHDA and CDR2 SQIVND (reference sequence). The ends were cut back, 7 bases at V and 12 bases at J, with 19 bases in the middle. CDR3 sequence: CASNPGGGPKPLHF. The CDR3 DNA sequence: TGTGCCAGTAACCCCGGCGGGGGCCCGAAACCCCTCCACTTT.